These 21 T cell receptor beta chains were sequenced from one sample in a study of T-cell memory formation after mild COVID-19. A single record per CDR3 protein comes from TCRdb applying MiXCR to the 5' RACE reads. The sample has 200,000 or so distinct CDR3 sequences, about a sixth seen once. Sample: PBMCs or a T cell subset sorted from them (not recorded which). The receptor source for this set is an adult woman who had mild COVID-19 (a few samples of this study predate the infection). Cell type and time point are not known.

This sequence joins TRBV11-3 and TRBJ2-7; 7 bases agree with TRBD1. Germline loops: CDR1 SGHNT, CDR2 YENEEA. There are 13 residues in the CDR3. The V gene end was trimmed by 4 bases and the J gene end by 3 bases; junction bases not matched to a gene: 3. The CDR3 loop is CASSSWDSYEQYF. In nucleotides, the CDR3 is TGTGCCAGCAGCTCCTGGGACAGCTACGAGCAGTACTTC.

J is TRBJ2-2 and V is TRBV7-2, with TRBD2 matching over 8 bases. Per the germline V gene, CDR1 is SGHTA and CDR2 is FQGNSA. CDR3 length: 15 amino acids. The ends lost 5 bases at V and 6 bases at J; junction bases unmatched: 8. The DNA of the CDR3 is TGTGCCAGCAGCCCCAATCCGGGACTAGCCGGGGAGCTGTTTTTT. As protein: CASSPNPGLAGELFF.

The rearrangement joins TRBV7-2 to TRBJ1-1, with TRBD1 identical over 7 bases. V trimming: 3 bases; J trimming: 7 bases; junction bases outside the gene matches: 5. The CDR3 contains 13 residues. Germline V lookup: CDR1 SGHTA, CDR2 FQGNSA. DNA for the CDR3: TGTGCCAGCAGCTTGTACCGGGACAGTGAAGCTTTCTTT. Protein product: CASSLYRDSEAFF.

This chain links TRBV5-1 with TRBJ2-7, with 8 bases fitting TRBD1. V shed 3 bases, J shed 2 bases, and the junction held 7 bases outside the gene matches. Per germline, CDR1 SGHRS and CDR2 YFSETQ. CDR3 length equals 15 residues. The CDR3 sequence: CASSWGQAGTYEQYF. CDR3 bases: TGCGCCAGCAGCTGGGGACAGGCGGGCACCTACGAGCAGTACTTC. Complete variable domain (other parts from reference TRBV5-1 and TRBJ2-7): KAGVTQTPRYLIKTRGQQVTLSCSPISGHRSVSWYQQTPGQGLQFLFEYFSETQRNKGNFPGRFSGRQFSNSRSEMNVSTLELGDSALYLCASSWGQAGTYEQYFGPGTRLTVT.

The chain is built from TRBV27 and TRBJ1-1; TRBD1 agrees at 7 bases. This CDR3 has 16 residues. From germline, CDR1 is MNHEY and CDR2 SMNVEV (reference sequence). V dropped 3 bases and J dropped 1; count of bases not matched to a gene: 8. CDR3 nucleotide sequence: TGTGCCAGCAGTTTCTTGGAAGGGGGCAGGAACACTGAAGCTTTCTTT. Translated, it gives CASSFLEGGRNTEAFF.

The chain recombines TRBV5-8 with TRBJ2-7; the D is unclear. Germline CDR1 SGHTS, CDR2 YDEGEE. The CDR3 has 15 residues. Trimming shortened V by 2 bases and J by 4 bases, and 16 bases separated the two germline ends. The CDR3 DNA follows: TGTGCCAGCAGCTTTGGTTGGGAAGGTCGGTACGAGCAGTACTTC. The encoded protein is CASSFGWEGRYEQYF.

The chain has TRBV27 and TRBJ2-7, with no clear D. From germline, CDR1 is MNHEY and CDR2 SMNVEV (reference sequence). CDR3 length: 15 residues. V shed 5 bases and J shed 2 bases, with 16 bases lying between them. The CDR3, as DNA: TGTGCCAGCAGTCCGAGAACGACTGGGACCTACGAGCAGTACTTC. Translated, it gives CASSPRTTGTYEQYF.

This sequence joins TRBV5-1 and TRBJ2-7; TRBD2 agrees at 13 bases. With V trimmed by 1 base and J by 6 bases, 16 bases remained unmatched. The germline V gene has CDR1 SGHRS and CDR2 YFSETQ. The CDR3 loop spans 19 amino acids. The CDR3 DNA follows: TGCGCCAGCAGCTTGAGGACTAGCGGGAGTAGCGGGAGTAATGGCGAGCAGTACTTC. This gives the protein CASSLRTSGSSGSNGEQYF.

V is TRBV12-3 or TRBV12-4 and J is TRBJ2-1; weak D call: TRBD2 (6 bases). CDR3 length equals 14 residues. V dropped 7 bases and J dropped 7 bases, with 17 bases sitting between them. The CDR3 DNA reads TGTGCCAGCACCTTCGGGACTGATCAGAATGAGCAGTTCTTC. This codes for CASTFGTDQNEQFF.

This clonotype came up a few times. V usage is TRBV7-3 and J usage is TRBJ2-3; 9 nucleotides align to TRBD1. In germline, CDR1 is SGHTA, CDR2 FQGTGA. The CDR3 extends over 13 amino acids. V trimming: 7 bases; J trimming: 6 bases; junction bases outside the gene matches: 5. The CDR3 protein is CASTSGQGDTQYF. DNA for the CDR3: TGTGCCAGCACCTCCGGACAGGGGGATACGCAGTATTTT.

The chain has TRBV6-5 and TRBJ2-7; D gene ambiguous. Trimming cost V 10 bases and J 3 bases, with 13 bases left between them. The CDR3 sequence is 12 residues long. Germline CDR1 reads MNHEY; CDR2 reads SVGAGI. CDR3 amino acids: CATKSLDYEQYF. The CDR3 region has the DNA TGTGCCACCAAATCCTTGGACTACGAGCAGTACTTC.

J is TRBJ1-5 and V is TRBV5-6; 9 bases fit TRBD1. After removal of 0 bases from V and 7 bases from J, the junction contained 5 bases not matched to a gene. Germline-derived CDR1 and CDR2 are SGHDT and YYEEEE. The CDR3 covers 15 residues. The CDR3 spells CASSLAGTGRQPQHF. CDR3 in DNA: TGTGCCAGCAGCTTGGCCGGGACAGGGCGGCAGCCCCAGCATTTT.

This clonotype was observed a few times. The chain recombines TRBV7-2 with TRBJ2-7; D ambiguous. The germline V gene encodes CDR1 SGHTA and CDR2 FQGNSA. This CDR3 spans 15 amino acids. Trimming removed 2 bases from V and 0 bases from J, with 11 bases in between. CDR3 region: CASSLQATGSYEQYF. The CDR3 bases are TGTGCCAGCAGCTTACAGGCGACGGGCTCCTACGAGCAGTACTTC.

The chain employs TRBV7-9 and TRBJ2-7; TRBD2 is a possible D gene (6 bases). CDR3 length: 14 amino acids. V lost 3 bases and J 2 bases, leaving 11 bases between the germline ends. The germline CDR1 and CDR2 sequences are SEHNR and FQNEAQ (reference sequence). In nucleotides, the CDR3 is TGTGCCAGCAGCTTGTCGGGAGCTACCTACGAGCAGTACTTC. The encoded protein is CASSLSGATYEQYF.

This clonotype was seen a handful of times. The rearrangement joins TRBV19 to TRBJ2-6; TRBD1 matches at 8 bases. With V trimmed by 6 bases and J by 2 bases, 6 bases remained unmatched. Germline lookup yields CDR1 LNHDA and CDR2 SQIVND (reference sequence). There are 16 residues in the CDR3. The CDR3 coding sequence is TGTGCCAGTAGCAAAGGACAGGGAACTGGGGCCAACGTCCTGACTTTC. As protein: CASSKGQGTGANVLTF.

The J gene is TRBJ1-2, the V gene TRBV4-1; D unresolved. The germline V and J ends were trimmed by 4 bases and 5 bases, with 17 bases remaining between them. The CDR3 runs 15 residues. Germline loops: CDR1 MGHRA, CDR2 YSYEKL. CDR3 protein: CASSPDGLSVYGYTF. The CDR3 DNA sequence: TGCGCCAGCAGCCCGGATGGGCTGTCCGTTTATGGCTACACCTTC.

This chain links TRBV6-2 or TRBV6-3 with TRBJ2-6; D is unclear. With 6 bases removed from V and 0 bases from J, the gap between germline ends came to 15 bases. CDR1 MNHEY and CDR2 SVGEGT come from the germline V gene. The CDR3 runs to 17 residues. The CDR3 sequence is CASSYSSASSGANVLTF. CDR3 DNA sequence: TGTGCCAGCAGCTACAGCAGTGCGAGCTCTGGGGCCAACGTCCTGACTTTC.

This clonotype was counted only a few times. V and J are TRBV7-6 and TRBJ1-2; a weak D match, TRBD1 (5 bases). Trimming left V 2 bases short and J 2 bases short, with 12 bases between. Per the germline V gene, CDR1 is SGHVS and CDR2 is FNYEAQ. This CDR3 is built from 15 residues. The CDR3 DNA reads TGTGCCAGCAGCTTAAGGCAGGGTGGGAACTATGGCTACACCTTC. It yields the protein CASSLRQGGNYGYTF.

This rearrangement joins TRBV5-1 to TRBJ1-1, with 8 bases matching TRBD1. Trimming took 4 bases from V and 7 from J; bases not matched to a gene: 6. The CDR3 totals 13 residues. CDR1 is SGHRS and CDR2 is YFSETQ in the germline V gene. CDR3 in DNA: TGCGCCAGCAGCCCTGGGACAGGACTTGAAGCTTTCTTT. It translates to CASSPGTGLEAFF. The complete variable domain, with remaining parts taken from reference TRBV5-1 and TRBJ1-1, reads KAGVTQTPRYLIKTRGQQVTLSCSPISGHRSVSWYQQTPGQGLQFLFEYFSETQRNKGNFPGRFSGRQFSNSRSEMNVSTLELGDSALYLCASSPGTGLEAFFGQGTRLTVV.

This clonotype was detected only a few times. The DNA for the CDR3 is TGTGCCACCAGCACAATGACAGTGGTCGGCGTCCTGACTTTC. Its translation: CATSTMTVVGVLTF. The genes are TRBV15 and TRBJ2-6, with D possibly TRBD1 on 5 matching bases. In germline, CDR1 is LNHNV, CDR2 YYDKDF (reference sequence). The ends were cut back, 4 bases at V and 12 bases at J, with 16 bases in the middle. The CDR3 sequence is 14 residues long. Filled out from reference TRBV15 and TRBJ2-6, the complete variable domain reads DAMVIQNPRYQVTQFGKPVTLSCSQTLNHNVMYWYQQKSSQAPKLLFHYYDKDFNNEADTPDNFQSRRPNTSFCFLDIRSPGLGDTAMYLCATSTMTVVGVLTFGAGSRLTVL.

The chain is built from TRBV20-1 and TRBJ2-7; no clear D. Trimming stripped 6 bases from V and 2 bases from J, with 17 bases between. Germline CDR1 reads DFQATT; CDR2 reads SNEGSKA (reference sequence). This CDR3 is built from 14 residues. CDR3 in amino acids: CSAANLGSAYEQYF. The CDR3 nucleotides read TGCAGTGCCGCTAACTTGGGCAGTGCCTACGAGCAGTACTTC.